This TCR beta chain is drawn from a study of blood T cell repertoires in COVID-19. Clones were sequenced by immunoSEQ multiplex PCR, and TCRdb holds only the in-frame ones, with some missing. Of some 200,000 clones in the sample, about 83% were seen once. What was sequenced was peripheral blood. This receptor was taken from a woman aged 25 to 45 with COVID-19, enrolled during active disease.

In DNA, the CDR3 is TGTGCCAGCTCACCGCCCGGGACTAGTCTTCCAGATACGCAGTATTTT. Protein: CASSPPGTSLPDTQYF. The chain recombines TRBV18 with TRBJ2-3; 8 positions match TRBD2. CDR1 KGHSH and CDR2 LQKENI come from the germline V gene. After removal of 3 bases from V and 4 bases from J, the junction contained 9 bases not matched to a gene. This CDR3 is 16 amino acids long.